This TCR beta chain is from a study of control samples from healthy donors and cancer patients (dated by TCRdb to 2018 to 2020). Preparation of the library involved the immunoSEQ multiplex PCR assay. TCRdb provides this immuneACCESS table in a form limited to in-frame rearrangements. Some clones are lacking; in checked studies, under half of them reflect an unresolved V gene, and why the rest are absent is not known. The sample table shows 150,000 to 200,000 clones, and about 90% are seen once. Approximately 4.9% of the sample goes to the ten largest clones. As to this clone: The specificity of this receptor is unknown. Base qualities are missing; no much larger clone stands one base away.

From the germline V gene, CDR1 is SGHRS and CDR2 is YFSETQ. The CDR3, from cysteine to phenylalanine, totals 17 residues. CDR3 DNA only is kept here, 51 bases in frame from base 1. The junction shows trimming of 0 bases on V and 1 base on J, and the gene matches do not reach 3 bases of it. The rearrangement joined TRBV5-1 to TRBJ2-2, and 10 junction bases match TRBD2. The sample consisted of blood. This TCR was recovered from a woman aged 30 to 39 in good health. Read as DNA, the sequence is TGCGCCAGCAGCTTGGCTAGCGGGAGCCTGAACACCGGGGAGCTGTTTTTT. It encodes CASSLASGSLNTGELFF. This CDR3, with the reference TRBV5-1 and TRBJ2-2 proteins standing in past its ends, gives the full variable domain KAGVTQTPRYLIKTRGQQVTLSCSPISGHRSVSWYQQTPGQGLQFLFEYFSETQRNKGNFPGRFSGRQFSNSRSEMNVSTLELGDSALYLCASSLASGSLNTGELFFGEGSRLTVL.